These 32 T cell receptor beta chains were all obtained from the same sample, sequenced in a study of cytomegalovirus exposure and HLA in healthy donors. Generated by immunoSEQ multiplex PCR, the TCRdb table keeps only in-frame clones and is missing some. The table shows about 360,000 clones, with roughly 90% occurring only once. The sample was PBMCs. These TCRs come from a young woman in good health and CMV-seronegative.

The chain combines TRBV7-8 with TRBJ2-3; weak D call: TRBD1 (6 bases). Germline V lookup: CDR1 SGHVS, CDR2 FQNEAQ. The CDR3 totals 14 residues. The ends were cut back, 5 bases at V and 5 bases at J, with 14 bases in the middle. The chain's CDR3 is CASSQIGGVDTQYF. CDR3 nucleotide sequence: TGTGCCAGCAGCCAAATAGGGGGTGTAGATACGCAGTATTTT.

In this sample, this clone turned up a few times. This CDR3 is also generated by other DNA sequences in the sample. The rearrangement uses TRBV28 and TRBJ2-1; D ambiguous. CDR1 is MDHEN, CDR2 SYDVKM, per germline. This CDR3 spans 14 amino acids. V was shortened by 2 bases and J by 0 bases, with 5 bases between the two germline ends. This chain's CDR3 is CASSLRSSYNEQFF. For the CDR3, the DNA is TGTGCCAGCAGTTTACGCAGCTCCTACAATGAGCAGTTCTTC.

V usage is TRBV28 and J usage is TRBJ1-4; 7 nucleotides align to TRBD1. The CDR3 extends over 17 amino acids. The junction had 13 bases not matched to a gene; V was cut back by 4 bases and J by 5 bases. Germline V CDR1 and CDR2: MDHEN, SYDVKM. Here the CDR3 DNA reads TGTGCCAGCAGTTCCTCCCTTACCGGGACAGTCAATGAAAAACTGTTTTTT. This translates into CASSSSLTGTVNEKLFF.

This clone has just one count. V and J are TRBV27 and TRBJ2-3; 7 bases align to TRBD2. Trimming removed 3 bases from V and 4 bases from J; junction bases left unmatched: 10. Germline loops: CDR1 MNHEY, CDR2 SMNVEV (reference sequence). The CDR3 is 16 residues long. The CDR3 reads CASSFRTGGFADTQYF. The CDR3 DNA reads as TGTGCCAGCAGTTTTCGGACGGGGGGTTTCGCAGATACGCAGTATTTT.

The genes are TRBV2 and TRBJ1-6; 7 bases map to TRBD1. The ends lost 4 bases at V and 5 bases at J; junction bases unmatched: 8. Germline CDR1 is SNHLY and CDR2 is FYNNEI. The CDR3 runs to 16 residues. The CDR3 nucleotides read TGTGCCAGCAGTGCCCAGGGACAGTTAAATAATTCACCCCTCCACTTT. This gives the protein CASSAQGQLNNSPLHF. The full variable domain, completed using reference TRBV2 and TRBJ1-6, is EPEVTQTPSHQVTQMGQEVILRCVPISNHLYFYWYRQILGQKVEFLVSFYNNEISEKSEIFDDQFSVERPDGSNFTLKIRSTKLEDSAMYFCASSAQGQLNNSPLHFGNGTRLTVT.

The gene calls are TRBV5-1 and TRBJ2-1; 7 positions match TRBD1. This CDR3 is 15 amino acids long. Germline loops: CDR1 SGHRS, CDR2 YFSETQ. The ends lost 4 bases at V and 4 bases at J; junction bases unmatched: 8. CDR3 sequence: CASSVTGESYNEQFF. The CDR3 nucleotides are TGCGCCAGCAGCGTCACAGGGGAATCGTACAATGAGCAGTTCTTC. The entire variable domain, with the rest obtained from reference TRBV5-1 and TRBJ2-1, is as follows: KAGVTQTPRYLIKTRGQQVTLSCSPISGHRSVSWYQQTPGQGLQFLFEYFSETQRNKGNFPGRFSGRQFSNSRSEMNVSTLELGDSALYLCASSVTGESYNEQFFGPGTRLTVL.

The rearrangement uses TRBV4-1 and TRBJ2-6; D remains unclear. V was shortened by 1 base and J by 4 bases, with 5 bases between the two germline ends. Germline CDR1 reads MGHRA; CDR2 reads YSYEKL. The CDR3 sequence is 14 residues long. The CDR3 DNA reads as TGCGCCAGCAGCCAAGCCGCGGGGGCCAACGTCCTGACTTTC. Amino acid sequence: CASSQAAGANVLTF.

V is TRBV5-4 and J is TRBJ2-1; 7 bases match TRBD2. J gave up 5 bases and V 4 bases, and 6 bases lay outside the gene matches. The CDR3 has 14 residues. Germline-derived CDR1 and CDR2 are SGHNT and YYREEE (reference sequence). CDR3 bases: TGTGCCAGCAGCCTTCCCCGGGAGGACAATGAGCAGTTCTTC. As protein: CASSLPREDNEQFF. Full variable domain (remainder filled in from reference TRBV5-4 and TRBJ2-1): ETGVTQSPTHLIKTRGQQVTLRCSSQSGHNTVSWYQQALGQGPQFIFQYYREEENGRGNFPPRFSGLQFPNYSSELNVNALELDDSALYLCASSLPREDNEQFFGPGTRLTVL.

This chain joins TRBV14 and TRBJ2-5; 8 bases fit TRBD2. The ends lost 1 base at V and 4 bases at J; junction bases unmatched: 11. This CDR3 spans 17 amino acids. The germline CDR1 and CDR2 sequences are SGHDN and FVKESK. The CDR3 nucleotides are TGTGCCAGCAGCCAAGGATGGGGCGGGGGGCGAGCAGAGACCCAGTACTTC. Translating gives CASSQGWGGGRAETQYF.

The chain carries TRBV2 and TRBJ2-7; D gene uncertain. The V gene's germline CDR1 is SNHLY and CDR2 FYNNEI. This CDR3 region has 14 residues. V lost 3 bases, J lost 3 bases, and 12 bases lay in between. CDR3 region: CASSDGGVYYEQYF. The CDR3 region has the DNA TGTGCCAGCAGTGATGGCGGAGTCTACTACGAGCAGTACTTC.

This clone was seen only once. This chain connects TRBV7-7 to TRBJ2-2, with 9 bases fitting TRBD2. Trimming removed 2 bases from V and 2 bases from J; junction bases left unmatched: 18. The CDR3 length is 21 residues. Germline CDR1 SSHAT, CDR2 FNYEAQ (reference sequence). The CDR3 DNA reads as TGTGCCAGCAGCTTACCTTCAGCGGTAGCTAGCGGGATTCTAAACACCGGGGAGCTGTTTTTT. The encoded protein is CASSLPSAVASGILNTGELFF.

The gene calls are TRBV9 and TRBJ2-5, with 9 bases aligning to TRBD2. CDR3 length: 16 amino acids. Germline V lookup: CDR1 SGDLS, CDR2 YYNGEE. V lost 4 bases, J lost 4 bases, and 11 bases stayed unmatched. The CDR3 here is CASSLQGGLASETQYF. CDR3 nucleotides: TGTGCCAGCAGCCTCCAAGGGGGACTAGCATCAGAGACCCAGTACTTC.

V is TRBV10-1 and J is TRBJ2-7; D is possibly TRBD2 (7 bases). CDR1 and CDR2 (germline): WNHNN, SYGVQD (reference sequence). V was shortened by 2 bases and J by 5 bases, with 13 bases between the two germline ends. This CDR3 is 14 amino acids long. CDR3 region: CASSEGGGSNEQYF. The CDR3 DNA follows: TGCGCCAGCAGTGAGGGGGGCGGGAGCAACGAGCAGTACTTC.

V usage is TRBV2 and J usage is TRBJ1-1, with D hard to call. The CDR3 loop spans 14 amino acids. Germline V gene lookup returns CDR1 SNHLY and CDR2 FYNNEI. Trimming left V 7 bases short and J 2 bases short, with 14 bases between. Here the CDR3 DNA reads TGTGCCAGCAAGGTTGAGGTTCCAAACACTGAAGCTTTCTTT. This codes for CASKVEVPNTEAFF.

The rearrangement joins TRBV13 to TRBJ2-7; D perhaps matches TRBD2 (5 bases). The CDR3 is 12 residues long. Trimming stripped 3 bases from V and 3 bases from J, with 6 bases between. CDR1 is PRHDT and CDR2 is FYEKMQ in the germline V gene (reference sequence). The CDR3 DNA reads as TGTGCCAGCAGCTTCGCGGGCTACGAGCAGTACTTC. Its protein product is CASSFAGYEQYF.

This clone came up once. The chain uses TRBV13 and TRBJ2-5, with 10 bases fitting TRBD1. The V gene end was trimmed by 10 bases and the J gene end by 5 bases; junction bases not matched to a gene: 13. The CDR3 has 15 residues. The germline CDR1 and CDR2 sequences are PRHDT and FYEKMQ (reference sequence). CDR3 nucleotides: TGTGCCACTCTAACTCCGGGACAGGGGCGGGAGACCCAGTACTTC. This translates into CATLTPGQGRETQYF.

The chain couples TRBV6-1 to TRBJ2-7; D may be TRBD1 (7 bases). Germline lookup yields CDR1 MNHNS and CDR2 SASEGT. V lost 1 base to trimming and J lost 4 bases, with 17 bases between them. The CDR3 covers 16 residues. The chain's CDR3 is CASSEGGTALGYEQYF. The CDR3 coding sequence is TGTGCCAGCAGTGAAGGCGGGACAGCGCTCGGATACGAGCAGTACTTC.

The DNA for the CDR3 is TGTGCCAGCAGCCCGGGAGCAGGGGGCACTGGCTACACCTTC. Translated: CASSPGAGGTGYTF. This rearrangement joins TRBV27 to TRBJ1-2; 8 bases agree with TRBD1. The germline V gene encodes CDR1 MNHEY and CDR2 SMNVEV (reference sequence). V was clipped by 6 bases and J by 7 bases; unmatched bases: 10. The CDR3 has 14 residues.

This sequence joins TRBV30 and TRBJ2-5, with 9 nucleotides matching TRBD2. Per germline, CDR1 GTSNPN and CDR2 SVGIG (reference sequence). The CDR3 has 14 residues. Trimming at V came to 2 bases and at J to 5 bases, leaving 6 bases not matched to a gene. CDR3 bases: TGTGCCTGGAGTAAGGGCGGGGGGGGTGAGACCCAGTACTTC. Protein: CAWSKGGGGETQYF.

The rearrangement joins TRBV5-1 to TRBJ2-3, with a weak D call TRBD1 (5 bases). CDR1 and CDR2 from the germline V gene are SGHRS and YFSETQ. Between the trimmed V and J ends, which lost 4 bases and 5 bases, there was a span of 11 bases. There are 13 residues in the CDR3. The CDR3 spells CASSPQGLDTQYF. CDR3 coding DNA: TGCGCCAGCAGCCCCCAGGGATTAGATACGCAGTATTTT.

This clone is a singleton in its sample. This chain links TRBV5-4 with TRBJ2-2; 11 bases fit TRBD2. Germline V gene lookup returns CDR1 SGHNT and CDR2 YYREEE (reference sequence). Trimming removed 0 bases from V and 7 bases from J; junction bases left unmatched: 5. This CDR3 contains 16 residues. The CDR3 coding sequence is TGTGCCAGCAGCTTGGATAGCGGGGGGGCCGTCGGGGAGCTGTTTTTT. Its protein product is CASSLDSGGAVGELFF.

This chain connects TRBV27 to TRBJ1-4; the D is unclear. Looked up from germline, CDR1 is MNHEY and CDR2 is SMNVEV (reference sequence). Trimming removed 2 bases from V and 0 bases from J, with 10 bases in between. The CDR3 consists of 16 residues. CDR3 DNA sequence: TGTGCCAGCAGTTTAAAGTGGAGGTCAACTAATGAAAAACTGTTTTTT. Protein sequence: CASSLKWRSTNEKLFF. Full variable domain (missing parts from reference TRBV27 and TRBJ1-4): EAQVTQNPRYLITVTGKKLTVTCSQNMNHEYMSWYRQDPGLGLRQIYYSMNVEVTDKGDVPEGYKVSRKEKRNFPLILESPSPNQTSLYFCASSLKWRSTNEKLFFGSGTQLSVL.

Only one count was recorded for this clone. The chain joins TRBV27 to TRBJ1-5; 10 nucleotides line up with TRBD1. Germline V gene lookup returns CDR1 MNHEY and CDR2 SMNVEV (reference sequence). This CDR3 has 15 residues. The V gene end was trimmed by 8 bases and the J gene end by 0 bases; junction bases not matched to a gene: 4. The CDR3 region is CASGDRGYSNQPQHF. The CDR3 DNA reads TGTGCCAGCGGGGACAGGGGATATAGCAATCAGCCCCAGCATTTT.

This rearrangement joins TRBV15 to TRBJ1-5; no clear D gene. CDR3 length equals 14 residues. The germline V and J ends were trimmed by 0 bases and 4 bases, with 7 bases remaining between them. Germline lookup yields CDR1 LNHNV and CDR2 YYDKDF (reference sequence). CDR3 sequence (DNA): TGTGCCACCAGCAGAGAACAGTCTAATCAGCCCCAGCATTTT. This codes for CATSREQSNQPQHF. The complete variable domain, with remaining parts taken from reference TRBV15 and TRBJ1-5, reads DAMVIQNPRYQVTQFGKPVTLSCSQTLNHNVMYWYQQKSSQAPKLLFHYYDKDFNNEADTPDNFQSRRPNTSFCFLDIRSPGLGDTAMYLCATSREQSNQPQHFGDGTRLSIL.

This clone was counted ten times or more. V usage is TRBV6-1 and J usage is TRBJ1-5; no reliable D call. V was shortened by 4 bases and J by 2 bases, with 12 bases between the two germline ends. The CDR3 runs 15 residues. Germline values: CDR1 MNHNS, CDR2 SASEGT. CDR3 sequence reads: CASSAGLEGNQPQHF. In nucleotides, the CDR3 is TGTGCCAGCAGTGCGGGGTTAGAGGGCAATCAGCCCCAGCATTTT.

The chain links TRBV5-6 to TRBJ2-2; the D gene is possibly TRBD1 (5 bases). CDR3 length: 14 residues. Germline V lookup: CDR1 SGHDT, CDR2 YYEEEE. The germline V and J ends were trimmed by 3 bases and 4 bases, with 10 bases remaining between them. The CDR3 sequence is CASSYRRGTGELFF. In DNA, the CDR3 is TGTGCCAGCAGCTACCGTAGGGGCACCGGGGAGCTGTTTTTT.

The V call is TRBV30, the J call TRBJ1-1; 8 positions match TRBD1. The V gene's germline CDR1 is GTSNPN and CDR2 SVGIG (reference sequence). The CDR3 length is 11 residues. V lost 5 bases, J lost 6 bases, and 2 bases stayed unmatched. CDR3 DNA: TGTGCCTGGGCGACAGGGGCTGAAGCTTTCTTT. Amino acids: CAWATGAEAFF.

V gene TRBV25-1 combines with J gene TRBJ2-7, with D perhaps TRBD1 (6 bases). The CDR3 is 16 residues long. V lost 0 bases to trimming and J lost 0 bases, with 12 bases between them. CDR1 is MGHDK, CDR2 SYGVNS, per germline. The CDR3 region has the DNA TGTGCCAGCAGTGAATATGGTTTAGGGGGCTCCTACGAGCAGTACTTC. It translates to CASSEYGLGGSYEQYF.

The rearrangement joins TRBV27 to TRBJ1-6; D may be TRBD1 (5 bases). The CDR3 has 12 amino acids. Trimming removed 6 bases at V and 10 bases at J, with 10 bases between. CDR1 MNHEY and CDR2 SMNVEV come from the germline V gene (reference sequence). CDR3 DNA: TGTGCCAGCAGGGAGGGGCGATCACCCCTCCACTTT. Protein product: CASREGRSPLHF.

This sequence joins TRBV5-4 and TRBJ2-5; D might be TRBD2 (5 bases). CDR3 length equals 19 residues. V gave up 0 bases and J gave up 1 base, with 22 bases separating them. The germline gives CDR1 SGHNT, CDR2 YYREEE (reference sequence). CDR3: CASSLEPRAAVLGQETQYF. CDR3 nucleotide sequence: TGTGCCAGCAGCTTGGAGCCGAGGGCCGCCGTTCTAGGCCAAGAGACCCAGTACTTC.

This rearrangement joins TRBV4-1 to TRBJ2-7, with TRBD2 matching over 9 bases. The CDR3 covers 15 residues. Germline values: CDR1 MGHRA, CDR2 YSYEKL. The J segment lost 6 bases and the V segment lost 0 bases, leaving 6 bases of the junction unmatched. As DNA, the CDR3 is TGCGCCAGCAGCCAAGAGGCTAGCGGGATTAGCGAGCAGTACTTC. It yields the protein CASSQEASGISEQYF.

The rearrangement links TRBV5-1 to TRBJ2-1, with 9 bases identical to TRBD1. The length of the CDR3 is 17 residues. Germline V gene lookup returns CDR1 SGHRS and CDR2 YFSETQ. V was pared by 4 bases and J by 5 bases, with 13 bases of the junction left unmatched. The CDR3 here is CASSPFTGTGIDNEQFF. Written as DNA, the CDR3 is TGCGCCAGCAGCCCCTTCACCGGGACAGGGATAGACAATGAGCAGTTCTTC.